The 8 T cell receptor beta chains listed next were all sequenced from one sample in a study of blood T cell repertoires in COVID-19. TCRdb's copy holds only in-frame clones and misses some; the assay was immunoSEQ multiplex PCR. The sample shows about 210,000 clones, about 87% of them seen only once. Sample: PBMCs or T cells enriched from blood (not recorded which). Receptors were obtained from a man aged 18 to 30 with acute COVID-19.

J is TRBJ2-7 and V is TRBV27; D is undetermined. Trimming pared 9 bases from V and 3 bases from J, leaving 6 bases between. Germline values: CDR1 MNHEY, CDR2 SMNVEV (reference sequence). This CDR3 is 10 amino acids long. The CDR3 loop reads CARRFYEQYF. The CDR3 nucleotides read TGTGCCAGGAGGTTCTACGAGCAGTACTTC.

The chain couples TRBV27 to TRBJ1-2; unclear D gene. V dropped 5 bases and J dropped 4 bases, with 11 bases sitting between them. Per germline, CDR1 MNHEY and CDR2 SMNVEV (reference sequence). CDR3 length: 13 amino acids. The CDR3 coding sequence is TGTGCCAGCAGTAAGACCTCAGGCTATGGCTACACCTTC. Translating it yields CASSKTSGYGYTF.

The CDR3 spells CASSHPTGDRATEAFF. CDR3 DNA: TGTGCCAGCAGCCACCCAACTGGAGACAGGGCGACTGAAGCTTTCTTT. The chain links TRBV3-1 (or the pseudogene TRBV3-2) to TRBJ1-1; TRBD1 aligns across 7 bases. The CDR3 runs to 16 residues. Germline V gene sequence: CDR1 LGHDT, CDR2 YNNKEL (reference sequence). V gave up 3 bases and J gave up 5 bases; unmatched junction bases: 12.

The chain has TRBV19 and TRBJ2-3; 8 nucleotides line up with TRBD2. V shed 3 bases, J shed 5 bases, and the junction held 13 bases outside the gene matches. The CDR3 has 17 amino acids. Germline V lookup: CDR1 LNHDA, CDR2 SQIVND (reference sequence). The CDR3 region is CASSILSSGLGGDTQYF. The DNA for the CDR3 is TGTGCCAGTAGTATCCTCTCTAGCGGGTTGGGGGGAGATACGCAGTATTTT.

V and J are TRBV19 and TRBJ2-7; 12 positions match TRBD2. The germline gives CDR1 LNHDA, CDR2 SQIVND (reference sequence). V lost 5 bases, J lost 5 bases, and 4 bases stayed unmatched. The CDR3 spans 14 residues. CDR3 region: CASSPRTSGNEQYF. CDR3 DNA sequence: TGTGCCAGTAGTCCGAGGACTAGCGGGAACGAGCAGTACTTC.

The chain couples TRBV5-5 to TRBJ1-5; 9 bases are a match to TRBD1. The CDR3 runs 16 residues. J gave up 5 bases and V 3 bases, and 9 bases lay outside the gene matches. The germline V gene encodes CDR1 SGHKS and CDR2 YYEKEE (reference sequence). CDR3: CASSYELGQGYQPQHF. DNA for the CDR3: TGTGCCAGCAGCTACGAATTGGGACAGGGATATCAGCCCCAGCATTTT.

This sequence joins TRBV27 and TRBJ2-7, with 10 bases matching TRBD2. V shed 6 bases and J 5 bases; nucleotides not matched to a gene: 7. This CDR3 is 14 amino acids long. Germline lookup yields CDR1 MNHEY and CDR2 SMNVEV (reference sequence). The CDR3 here is CASSLAGAGNEQYF. CDR3 DNA sequence: TGTGCCAGCAGCCTAGCGGGAGCGGGGAACGAGCAGTACTTC.

This clone was detected a few times. The V gene is TRBV24-1, the J gene TRBJ2-1; a possible D gene is TRBD2 (6 bases). Germline CDR1 and CDR2: KGHDR and SFDVKD. This CDR3 is built from 15 residues. The germline V and J ends were trimmed by 0 bases and 4 bases, with 9 bases remaining between them. This chain's CDR3 is CATSDLLADYNEQFF. In DNA form, the CDR3 reads TGTGCCACCAGTGATTTGTTAGCGGATTACAATGAGCAGTTCTTC.